The 30 T cell receptor beta chains in this list originate from one sample, sequenced in a study of cytomegalovirus exposure and HLA in healthy donors. Primers included in the PCR were 60 Vbeta and 13 Jbeta primers. Sequencing used immunoSEQ multiplex PCR; TCRdb keeps in-frame clones, though not all of them. Of over 150,000 clones in the sample, approximately 78% were seen once. Sample: PBMCs. The receptors originated from a male donor in good health and CMV-seropositive.

V and J are TRBV5-1 and TRBJ2-4, with a tentative D call TRBD1 (5 bases). The germline V gene has CDR1 SGHRS and CDR2 YFSETQ. Trimming took 1 base from V and 6 from J, leaving 17 bases between them. The CDR3 totals 16 residues. The CDR3 DNA reads as TGCGCCAGCAGCTTGTCCAGCACAGGACCCAGAAACATTCAGTACTTC. Translated, it gives CASSLSSTGPRNIQYF.

The chain combines TRBV29-1 with TRBJ1-4, with D perhaps TRBD1 (5 bases). Germline CDR1 SQVTM, CDR2 ANQGSEA. The CDR3 runs to 12 residues. V was clipped by 7 bases and J by 4 bases, with 10 bases between them. Here the CDR3 reads CSGGRDNEKLFF. Written as DNA, the CDR3 is TGCAGCGGGGGCAGGGATAATGAAAAACTGTTTTTT.

J is TRBJ2-7 and V is TRBV19; TRBD2 is a possible D gene (5 bases). Germline V CDR1 and CDR2: LNHDA, SQIVND (reference sequence). V was pared by 6 bases and J by 3 bases, with 9 bases between. CDR3 length: 12 residues. The CDR3 reads CASRNRDYEQYF. The DNA for the CDR3 is TGTGCCAGTAGGAACCGGGACTACGAGCAGTACTTC.

The chain links TRBV4-1 to TRBJ2-2; D not resolved. The CDR3 sequence is 13 residues long. CDR1 is MGHRA, CDR2 YSYEKL, per germline. V shed 1 base and J shed 8 bases, with 8 bases lying between them. In DNA, the CDR3 is TGCGCCAGCAGCCAAGCAGGATTGGGGGAGCTGTTTTTT. Translating gives CASSQAGLGELFF.

The chain combines TRBV5-4 with TRBJ1-5; TRBD1 aligns across 10 bases. Germline-derived CDR1 and CDR2 are SGHNT and YYREEE (reference sequence). V shed 0 bases, J shed 5 bases, and the junction held 2 bases outside the gene matches. The CDR3 runs to 15 residues. The CDR3 protein is CASSLAGTGDQPQHF. The CDR3 DNA is TGTGCCAGCAGCTTGGCAGGGACAGGGGATCAGCCCCAGCATTTT.

The V and J genes are TRBV7-9 and TRBJ2-5; possible D gene TRBD1, 6 bases. Matching the DNA end better, TRBJ2-7 makes the J call doubtful. Germline V lookup: CDR1 SEHNR, CDR2 FQNEAQ (reference sequence). CDR3 length: 15 residues. The CDR3: CASNTPRQGTYEQYF. As DNA, the CDR3 is TGTGCCAGCAACACCCCGAGGCAGGGGACCTACGAGCAGTACTTC.

CDR3 in amino acids: CASSQTENSNQPQHF. Written as DNA, the CDR3 is TGTGCCAGCAGCCAGACAGAGAATAGCAATCAGCCCCAGCATTTT. The chain recombines TRBV6-4 with TRBJ1-5; TRBD1 is a possible D gene (5 bases). The germline V and J ends were trimmed by 6 bases and 0 bases, with 12 bases remaining between them. This CDR3 is 15 amino acids long. CDR1 and CDR2 from the germline V gene are MRHNA and SNTAGT.

This chain links TRBV28 with TRBJ1-2; D is undetermined. Trimming took 4 bases from V and 4 from J, leaving 7 bases between them. CDR1 is MDHEN, CDR2 SYDVKM, per germline. The CDR3 extends over 12 amino acids. The CDR3: CASSSPLYGYTF. DNA of the CDR3: TGTGCCAGCAGTTCCCCCCTCTATGGCTACACCTTC.

This chain uses TRBV4-3 with TRBJ2-7, with 7 bases aligning to TRBD2. After removal of 1 base from V and 3 bases from J, the junction contained 6 bases not matched to a gene. This CDR3 is 15 amino acids long. The germline V gene encodes CDR1 LGHNA and CDR2 YSLEER. The CDR3 nucleotides read TGCGCCAGCAGCCAAGTATCAGCGGGGCACTACGAGCAGTACTTC. Translating gives CASSQVSAGHYEQYF.

This chain uses TRBV15 with TRBJ2-1, with TRBD1 matching 7 bases. Losses at the gene ends were 5 bases for V and 3 bases for J; bases not matched to a gene: 4. Germline CDR1 LNHNV, CDR2 YYDKDF (reference sequence). The CDR3 runs 14 residues. The CDR3 is CATSSGQSYNEQFF. The CDR3 DNA follows: TGTGCCACCAGCTCGGGACAGAGCTACAATGAGCAGTTCTTC.

This clone showed up just a few times. The chain has TRBV5-6 and TRBJ2-3; perhaps TRBD2 as D (5 bases). The CDR3 spans 13 residues. Germline assignment: CDR1 SGHDT and CDR2 YYEEEE. With 5 bases removed from V and 1 base from J, the gap between germline ends came to 8 bases. The CDR3 here is CASSLRGTDTQYF. In nucleotides, the CDR3 is TGTGCCAGCAGTCTGCGGGGCACAGATACGCAGTATTTT.

The rearrangement links TRBV27 to TRBJ2-7; D might be TRBD1 (6 bases). V gave up 2 bases and J gave up 5 bases, with 19 bases separating them. CDR3 length: 16 residues. CDR1 is MNHEY and CDR2 is SMNVEV in the germline V gene (reference sequence). CDR3 region: CASSLDGGASPHEQYF. CDR3 nucleotide sequence: TGTGCCAGCAGTTTAGATGGGGGCGCGTCCCCCCACGAGCAGTACTTC.

This chain links TRBV4-3 with TRBJ2-7; 7 nucleotides agree with TRBD2. The CDR3 runs 17 residues. Germline V gene data show CDR1 as LGHNA and CDR2 as YSLEER. J lost 4 bases, V lost 0 bases, and 12 bases had no gene match. The DNA of the CDR3 is TGCGCCAGCAGCCAAGATAGGTCGACACTAGCGAGATACGAGCAGTACTTC. As protein: CASSQDRSTLARYEQYF.

Worth noting for this clone: In the same sample, other DNA sequences code for this CDR3. The V gene is TRBV28, the J gene TRBJ2-7; 9 bases map to TRBD1. The J segment lost 5 bases and the V segment lost 2 bases, leaving 7 bases of the junction unmatched. Per the germline V gene, CDR1 is MDHEN and CDR2 is SYDVKM. The CDR3 spans 15 residues. The CDR3 DNA sequence: TGTGCCAGCAGTTTAGTCCTGGACAGGGGCCACGAGCAGTACTTC. This gives the protein CASSLVLDRGHEQYF.

Here the CDR3 DNA reads TGTGCCAGCAGCCCTCAGTTAGAGGTCACCTACGAGCAGTACTTC. The encoded protein is CASSPQLEVTYEQYF. This chain joins TRBV5-5 and TRBJ2-7; D is unclear. V lost 4 bases and J lost 2, with 16 bases in between. Looked up from germline, CDR1 is SGHKS and CDR2 is YYEKEE (reference sequence). The CDR3 has 15 amino acids.

This rearrangement joins TRBV11-2 to TRBJ2-3, with TRBD2 matching 11 bases. J gave up 2 bases and V 5 bases, and 9 bases lay outside the gene matches. The germline V gene has CDR1 SGHAT and CDR2 FQNNGV. The CDR3 is 17 amino acids. DNA for the CDR3: TGTGCCAGCAGCCTACTACTAGCGGGAGTCGACACAGATACGCAGTATTTT. This sequence encodes CASSLLLAGVDTDTQYF.

This clone was seen once. In DNA form, the CDR3 reads TGTGCCAGCAGCTCTCGGAAGGGGGCTTCCTACGAGCAGTACTTC. Translated: CASSSRKGASYEQYF. The V gene is TRBV7-2, the J gene TRBJ2-7; 7 positions agree with TRBD1. V trimming: 4 bases; J trimming: 1 base; junction bases outside the gene matches: 7. There are 15 residues in the CDR3. Germline V gene data show CDR1 as SGHTA and CDR2 as FQGNSA. Combining the CDR3 with reference TRBV7-2 and TRBJ2-7 gives the whole variable domain GAGVSQSPSNKVTEKGKDVELRCDPISGHTALYWYRQSLGQGLEFLIYFQGNSAPDKSGLPSDRFSAERTGGSVSTLTIQRTQQEDSAVYLCASSSRKGASYEQYFGPGTRLTVT.

The genes are TRBV2 and TRBJ2-1; 7 bases fit TRBD2. V lost 6 bases and J lost 3; bases outside the gene matches: 2. CDR3 length equals 13 residues. Germline V gene lookup returns CDR1 SNHLY and CDR2 FYNNEI. The CDR3 protein is CASRASGYNEQFF. The CDR3 coding sequence is TGTGCCAGCAGGGCTAGCGGCTACAATGAGCAGTTCTTC.

This clone was detected only a few times. The chain links TRBV30 to TRBJ2-7, with D possibly TRBD1 on 5 matching bases. Germline V gives CDR1 GTSNPN, CDR2 SVGIG (reference sequence). V lost 1 base and J 6 bases, leaving 13 bases between the germline ends. This CDR3 contains 13 residues. The CDR3 bases are TGTGCCTGGAGTGCTGGCAGGGTGAGCGAGCAGTACTTC. Encoded protein: CAWSAGRVSEQYF.

The CDR3 loop is CASSRGPSNQPQHF. The CDR3 DNA reads as TGTGCCAGCAGCCGAGGCCCCAGCAATCAGCCCCAGCATTTT. The V call is TRBV11-2, the J call TRBJ1-5; D gene ambiguous. V was pared by 5 bases and J by 1 base, with 9 bases between. The V gene's germline CDR1 is SGHAT and CDR2 FQNNGV. The CDR3 has 14 residues.

This clone was found once. J is TRBJ1-2 and V is TRBV5-1; 10 bases are shared with TRBD1. CDR1 and CDR2 from the germline V gene are SGHRS and YFSETQ. V gave up 3 bases and J gave up 0 bases; unmatched junction bases: 8. This CDR3 contains 17 residues. CDR3 DNA sequence: TGCGCCAGCAGCTCTTCCCAGGGACAGGGGCCTAACTATGGCTACACCTTC. Amino acid sequence: CASSSSQGQGPNYGYTF.

The chain couples TRBV27 to TRBJ2-7, with 7 bases aligning to TRBD1. Unmatched junction bases numbered 5, after V lost 2 bases and J lost 1 base. The CDR3 loop spans 15 amino acids. Per the germline V gene, CDR1 is MNHEY and CDR2 is SMNVEV (reference sequence). The DNA for the CDR3 is TGTGCCAGCAGTTTAAAACCGGGACAGTCCTACGAGCAGTACTTC. It yields the protein CASSLKPGQSYEQYF.

The chain combines TRBV11-3 with TRBJ1-1, with D possibly being TRBD1 (6 bases). Germline values: CDR1 SGHNT, CDR2 YENEEA. The V end lost 5 bases, the J end lost 1 base, and 8 bases lay between the germline ends. The CDR3 runs 13 residues. CDR3 protein: CASSNRANTEAFF. CDR3 nucleotides: TGTGCCAGCAGCAACAGGGCGAACACTGAAGCTTTCTTT.

This rearrangement joins TRBV30 to TRBJ1-2; no clear D. The CDR3 runs to 12 residues. Germline V gives CDR1 GTSNPN, CDR2 SVGIG (reference sequence). The V end was cut by 0 bases, the J end by 9 bases, with 11 bases between. This CDR3 is CAWSVNRLSYTF. In nucleotides, the CDR3 is TGTGCCTGGAGTGTCAACCGCCTAAGCTACACCTTC.

This clone was seen only once. The rearrangement links TRBV5-4 to TRBJ2-5; 8 bases are a match to TRBD2. The CDR3 runs 15 residues. J gave up 1 base and V 4 bases, and 6 bases lay outside the gene matches. Per the germline V gene, CDR1 is SGHNT and CDR2 is YYREEE (reference sequence). The CDR3 loop reads CASSPKLAVQETQYF. In DNA form, the CDR3 reads TGTGCCAGCAGCCCTAAACTAGCGGTCCAAGAGACCCAGTACTTC.

The J gene is TRBJ2-7, the V gene TRBV7-2; 7 nucleotides line up with TRBD1. The V segment lost 3 bases and the J segment 7 bases; nucleotides outside the gene matches: 9. Germline CDR1 is SGHTA and CDR2 is FQGNSA. The CDR3 runs to 14 residues. The CDR3 here is CASSFPRQGREQYF. The CDR3 DNA follows: TGTGCCAGCAGCTTTCCCAGACAGGGTAGGGAGCAGTACTTC.

Only one count was recorded for this clone. V and J are TRBV2 and TRBJ1-1; D gene ambiguous. The CDR3 spans 13 residues. Deletions cut 8 bases from V and 11 bases from J, with 21 bases between. Germline V gene sequence: CDR1 SNHLY, CDR2 FYNNEI. The CDR3 is CASSEVLSLGAFF. CDR3 sequence (DNA): TGTGCCAGCTCAGAGGTCCTCTCACTTGGTGCTTTCTTT.

V gene TRBV18 combines with J gene TRBJ1-5; D is undetermined. CDR1 and CDR2 from the germline V gene are KGHSH and LQKENI. This CDR3 is built from 15 residues. The ends were cut back, 6 bases at V and 0 bases at J, with 12 bases in the middle. The CDR3 region has the DNA TGTGCCAGCTCCTTGTATGAGGGTAGCAATCAGCCCCAGCATTTT. Amino acids: CASSLYEGSNQPQHF.

The chain uses TRBV4-1 and TRBJ1-1; 10 nucleotides agree with TRBD1. Germline V gene data show CDR1 as MGHRA and CDR2 as YSYEKL. The CDR3 runs 13 residues. V trimming: 9 bases; J trimming: 10 bases; junction bases outside the gene matches: 11. The CDR3: CASSSGQGIGAFF. For the CDR3, the DNA is TGCGCCAGTTCATCGGGACAGGGGATTGGAGCTTTCTTT.

V and J are TRBV18 and TRBJ2-3; 8 bases map to TRBD1. The CDR3 runs to 16 residues. Germline V gene data show CDR1 as KGHSH and CDR2 as LQKENI. V was pared by 3 bases and J by 0 bases, with 5 bases of the junction left unmatched. CDR3 sequence (DNA): TGTGCCAGCTCACCCGGGACAGGATCTAGCACAGATACGCAGTATTTT. It specifies CASSPGTGSSTDTQYF.